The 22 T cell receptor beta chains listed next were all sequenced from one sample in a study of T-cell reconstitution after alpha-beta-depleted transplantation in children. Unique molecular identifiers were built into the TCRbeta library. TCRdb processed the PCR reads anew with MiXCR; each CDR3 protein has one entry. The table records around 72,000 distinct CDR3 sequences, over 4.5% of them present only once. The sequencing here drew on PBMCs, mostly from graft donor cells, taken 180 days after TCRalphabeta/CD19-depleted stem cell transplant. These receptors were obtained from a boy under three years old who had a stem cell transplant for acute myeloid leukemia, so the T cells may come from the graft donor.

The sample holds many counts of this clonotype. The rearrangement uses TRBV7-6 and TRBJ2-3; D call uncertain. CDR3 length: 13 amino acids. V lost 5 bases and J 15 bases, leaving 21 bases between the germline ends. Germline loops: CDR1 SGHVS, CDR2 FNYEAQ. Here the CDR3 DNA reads TGTGCCAGCAGCCCTGACGGAGTAGTGATAGATTATTTT. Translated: CASSPDGVVIDYF.

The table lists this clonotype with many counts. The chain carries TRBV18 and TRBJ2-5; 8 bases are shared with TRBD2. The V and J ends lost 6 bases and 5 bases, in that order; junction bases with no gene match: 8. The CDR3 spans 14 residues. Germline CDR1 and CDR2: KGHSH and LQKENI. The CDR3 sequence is CASSLGLAGETQYF. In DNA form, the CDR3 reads TGTGCCAGCTCCCTAGGACTAGCTGGGGAGACCCAGTACTTC.

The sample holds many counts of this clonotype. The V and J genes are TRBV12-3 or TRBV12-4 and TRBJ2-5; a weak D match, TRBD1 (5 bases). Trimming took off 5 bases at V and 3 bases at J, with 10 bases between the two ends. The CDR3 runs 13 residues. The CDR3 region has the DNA TGTGCCAGCAGTAACGAAGGGGAAGAGACCCAGTACTTC. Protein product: CASSNEGEETQYF.

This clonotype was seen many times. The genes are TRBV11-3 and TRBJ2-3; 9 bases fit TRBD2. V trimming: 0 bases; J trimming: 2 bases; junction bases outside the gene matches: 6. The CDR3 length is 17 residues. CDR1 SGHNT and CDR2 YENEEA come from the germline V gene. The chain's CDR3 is CASSLDILAGATDTQYF. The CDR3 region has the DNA TGTGCCAGCAGCTTAGATATATTAGCGGGAGCCACAGATACGCAGTATTTT.

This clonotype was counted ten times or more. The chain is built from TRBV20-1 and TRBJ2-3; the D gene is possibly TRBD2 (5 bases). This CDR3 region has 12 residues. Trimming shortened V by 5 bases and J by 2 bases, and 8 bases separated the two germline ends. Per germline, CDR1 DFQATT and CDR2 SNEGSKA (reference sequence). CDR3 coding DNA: TGCAGTGCTTCGACTACCACAGATACGCAGTATTTT. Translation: CSASTTTDTQYF.

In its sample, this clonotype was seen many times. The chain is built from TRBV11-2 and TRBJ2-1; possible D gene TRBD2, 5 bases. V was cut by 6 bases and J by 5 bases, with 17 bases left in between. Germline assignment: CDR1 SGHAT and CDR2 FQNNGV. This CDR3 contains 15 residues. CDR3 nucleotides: TGTGCCAGCAGGGGAACGGGCGGGCACCACAATGAGCAGTTCTTC. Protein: CASRGTGGHHNEQFF.

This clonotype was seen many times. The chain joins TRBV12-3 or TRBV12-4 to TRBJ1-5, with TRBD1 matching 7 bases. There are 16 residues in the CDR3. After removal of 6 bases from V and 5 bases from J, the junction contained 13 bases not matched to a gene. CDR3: CASSFHGATGDQPQHF. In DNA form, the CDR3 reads TGTGCCAGCAGCTTTCACGGGGCCACAGGGGATCAGCCCCAGCATTTT.

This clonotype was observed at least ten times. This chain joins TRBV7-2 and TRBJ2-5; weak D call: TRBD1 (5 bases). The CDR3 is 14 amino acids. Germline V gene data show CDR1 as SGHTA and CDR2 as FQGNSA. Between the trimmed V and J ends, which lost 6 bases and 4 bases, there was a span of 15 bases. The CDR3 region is CASRAPWGRETQYF. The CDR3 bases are TGTGCCAGCAGGGCCCCCTGGGGCAGAGAGACCCAGTACTTC.

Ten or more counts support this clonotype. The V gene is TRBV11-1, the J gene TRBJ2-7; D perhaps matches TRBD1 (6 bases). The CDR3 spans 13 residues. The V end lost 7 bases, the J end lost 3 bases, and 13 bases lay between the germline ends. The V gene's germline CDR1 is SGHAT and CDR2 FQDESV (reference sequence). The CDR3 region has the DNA TGTGCCAGCACATCGACAGGTCTCTACGAGCAGTACGTC. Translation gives CASTSTGLYEQYV.

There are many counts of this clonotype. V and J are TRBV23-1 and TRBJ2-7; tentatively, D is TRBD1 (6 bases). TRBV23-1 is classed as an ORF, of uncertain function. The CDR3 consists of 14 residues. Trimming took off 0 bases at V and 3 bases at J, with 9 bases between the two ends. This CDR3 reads CASSQSPGVYEQYV. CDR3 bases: TGCGCCAGCAGTCAATCCCCAGGGGTCTACGAGCAGTACGTC.

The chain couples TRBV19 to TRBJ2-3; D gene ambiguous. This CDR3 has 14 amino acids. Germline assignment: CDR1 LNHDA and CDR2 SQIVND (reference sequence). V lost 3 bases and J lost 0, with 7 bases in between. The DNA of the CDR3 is TGTGCCAGTAGTATGACCTTCAGCACAGATACGCAGTATTTT. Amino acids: CASSMTFSTDTQYF.

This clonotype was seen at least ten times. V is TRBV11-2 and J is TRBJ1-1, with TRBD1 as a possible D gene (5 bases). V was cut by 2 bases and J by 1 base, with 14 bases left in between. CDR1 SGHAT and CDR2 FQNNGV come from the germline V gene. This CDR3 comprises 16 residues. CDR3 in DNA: TGTGCCAGCAGCTTACTTTGGGGGTTAGGGAACACTGAAGCTTTCTTT. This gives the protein CASSLLWGLGNTEAFF.

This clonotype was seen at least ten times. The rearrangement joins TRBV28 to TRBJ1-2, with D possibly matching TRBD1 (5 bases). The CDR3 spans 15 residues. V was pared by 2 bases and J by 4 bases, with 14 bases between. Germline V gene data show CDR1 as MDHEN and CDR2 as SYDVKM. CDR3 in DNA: TGTGCCAGCAGTTTAGAAGCGGACATGTTCTATGGCTACACCTTC. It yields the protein CASSLEADMFYGYTF.

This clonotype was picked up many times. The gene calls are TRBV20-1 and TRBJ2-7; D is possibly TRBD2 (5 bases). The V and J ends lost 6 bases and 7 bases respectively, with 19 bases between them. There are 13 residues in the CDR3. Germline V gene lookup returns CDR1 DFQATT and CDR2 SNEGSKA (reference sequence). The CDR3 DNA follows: TGCAGTGCGCTCCGGGCGGGCGTGGGGGAGCAGTACTTC. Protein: CSALRAGVGEQYF.

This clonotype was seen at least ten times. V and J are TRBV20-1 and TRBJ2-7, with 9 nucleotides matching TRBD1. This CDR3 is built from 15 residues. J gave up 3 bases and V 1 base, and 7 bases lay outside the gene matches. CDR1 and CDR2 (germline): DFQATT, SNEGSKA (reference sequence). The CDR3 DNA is TGCAGTGCTAGAGCGCTCCGGGACAGGGACTACGAGCAGTACTTC. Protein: CSARALRDRDYEQYF.

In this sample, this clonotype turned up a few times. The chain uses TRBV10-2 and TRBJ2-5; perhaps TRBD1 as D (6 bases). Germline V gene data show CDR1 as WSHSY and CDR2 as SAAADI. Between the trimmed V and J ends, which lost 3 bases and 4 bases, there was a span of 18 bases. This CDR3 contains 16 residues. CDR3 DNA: TGCGCCAGCAGTGACCCCGGGACAAATCTAGGAGAGACCCAGTACTTC. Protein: CASSDPGTNLGETQYF.

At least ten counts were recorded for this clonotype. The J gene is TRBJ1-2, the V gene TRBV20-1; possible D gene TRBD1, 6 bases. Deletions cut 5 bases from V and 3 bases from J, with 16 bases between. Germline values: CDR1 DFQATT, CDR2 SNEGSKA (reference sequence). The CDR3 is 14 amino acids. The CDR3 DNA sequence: TGCAGTGCTCCAAAGGGGAACAGGGACTATGGCTACACCTTC. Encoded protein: CSAPKGNRDYGYTF.

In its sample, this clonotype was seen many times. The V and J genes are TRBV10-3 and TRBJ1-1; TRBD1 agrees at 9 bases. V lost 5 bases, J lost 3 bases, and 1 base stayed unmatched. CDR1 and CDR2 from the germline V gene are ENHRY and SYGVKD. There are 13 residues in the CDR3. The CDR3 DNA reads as TGTGCCATCAGTTGGACAGGGGACACTGAAGCTTTCTTT. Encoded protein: CAISWTGDTEAFF.

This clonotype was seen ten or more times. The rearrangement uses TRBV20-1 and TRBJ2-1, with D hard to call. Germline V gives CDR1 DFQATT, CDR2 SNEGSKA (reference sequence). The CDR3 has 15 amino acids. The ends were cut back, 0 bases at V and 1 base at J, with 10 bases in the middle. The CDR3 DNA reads TGCAGTGCTAGAGATTTAACTTCATCCTACAATGAGCAGTTCTTC. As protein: CSARDLTSSYNEQFF.

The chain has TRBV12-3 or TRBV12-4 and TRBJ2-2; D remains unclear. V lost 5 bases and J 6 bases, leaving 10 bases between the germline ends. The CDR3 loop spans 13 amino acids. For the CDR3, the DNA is TGTGCCAGCAGTAGCGTCCTGGCCGGGGAGCTGTTTTTT. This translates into CASSSVLAGELFF.

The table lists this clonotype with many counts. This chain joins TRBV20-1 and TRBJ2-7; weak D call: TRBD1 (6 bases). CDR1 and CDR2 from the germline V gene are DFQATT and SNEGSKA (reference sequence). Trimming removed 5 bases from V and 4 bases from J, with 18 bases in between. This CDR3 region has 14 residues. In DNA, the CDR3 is TGCAGTGCTGCTGGGCCGGGACAATGGTACGAGCAGTACTTC. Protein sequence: CSAAGPGQWYEQYF.

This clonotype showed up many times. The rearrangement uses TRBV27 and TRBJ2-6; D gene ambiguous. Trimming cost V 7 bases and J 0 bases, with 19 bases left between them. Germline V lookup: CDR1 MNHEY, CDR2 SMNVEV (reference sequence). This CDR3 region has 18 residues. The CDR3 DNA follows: TGTGCCAGCAAGCCCCATGGTTTCTCCCACTCTGGGGCCAACGTCCTGACTTTC. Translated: CASKPHGFSHSGANVLTF.